This T cell receptor beta chain was observed in a study of molecular identifiers for immune sequencing clone quantification. This clonotype was detected a few times. V was clipped by 6 bases and J by 6 bases; unmatched bases: 8. This CDR3 comprises 14 residues. Using its own MiXCR run on the PCR reads, TCRdb lists one record per CDR3 protein. The sample lists 60,000 to 75,000 distinct CDR3 sequences, under 20% occurring once. This TCR was recovered from a human donor in good health. Some libraries in this study had Jurkat cell RNA spiked in. The sequenced sample was naive CD8+ T cells from blood, with Jurkat cell RNA spiked in. Subset reported: FACS-sorted CD8+CD4-CCR7+CD45RA+ naive T cells. The chain combines TRBV12-3 or TRBV12-4 with TRBJ2-4, with TRBD2 matching over 7 bases. The CDR3 reads CASRREGISNIQYF. The CDR3 bases are TGTGCCAGCAGGAGGGAGGGTATATCAAACATTCAGTACTTC.